This T cell receptor beta chain is from a study of shared clonotypes between healthy human individuals. The study's findings and limits: It was anticipated that sequencing depth would influence how many clonotypes donors shared.

V was pared by 3 bases and J by 2 bases, with 5 bases between. The CDR3 has 13 residues. Germline V gives CDR1 ENHRY, CDR2 SYGVKD. There are a few counts of this clone. The antigen is unknown. Distinct nucleotide sequences in the sample also encode this CDR3. Generated by immunoSEQ multiplex PCR, the TCRdb table keeps only in-frame clones and is missing some. The table lists under 850,000 clones, over 55% of them singletons, with approximately 1.7% in the top ten. The V call is TRBV10-3, the J call TRBJ1-5; D is uncertain. The receptor comes from a woman in her thirties in good health. Input material: memory CD4+ T cells sorted from blood. Subset defined: CD45RA-negative fraction. CDR3 coding DNA: TGTGCCATCAGTGAAGAGGGCAATCAGCCCCAGCATTTT. Its translation: CAISEEGNQPQHF.